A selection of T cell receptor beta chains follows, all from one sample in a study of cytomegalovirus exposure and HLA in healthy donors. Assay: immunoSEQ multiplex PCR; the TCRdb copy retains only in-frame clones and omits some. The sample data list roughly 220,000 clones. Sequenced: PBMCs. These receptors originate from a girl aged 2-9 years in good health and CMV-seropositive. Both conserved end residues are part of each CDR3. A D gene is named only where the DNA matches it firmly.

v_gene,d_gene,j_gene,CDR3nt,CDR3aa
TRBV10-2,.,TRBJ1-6,TGCGCCAGCAGTGAGTCGGTCCTGGCAATTTATTCACCCCTCCACTTT,CASSESVLAIYSPLHF
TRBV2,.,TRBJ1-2,TGTGCCAGCAGTGTCTTACAGGAGAATTATGGCTACACCTTC,CASSVLQENYGYTF
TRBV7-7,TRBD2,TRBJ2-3,TGTGCCAGCAGCCCAGGACTAGCGCGTAGCACAGATACGCAGTATTTT,CASSPGLARSTDTQYF
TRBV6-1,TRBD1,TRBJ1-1,TGTGCCAGCAGTGTACACAGGGGGCCGAACACTGAAGCTTTCTTT,CASSVHRGPNTEAFF
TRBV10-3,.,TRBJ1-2,TGTGCCATCACGCAGTCGGGGGGGGGTAGCTATGGCTACACCTTC,CAITQSGGGSYGYTF
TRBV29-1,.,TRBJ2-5,TGCAGCGTTAAGAACAGGGCCCAAGAGACCCAGTACTTC,CSVKNRAQETQYF
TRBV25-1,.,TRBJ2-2,TGTGCCAGCAAGGGGCTCGGCGACTACACCGGGGAGCTGTTTTTT,CASKGLGDYTGELFF
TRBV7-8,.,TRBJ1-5,TGTGCCACCCGCCCCAGGGGAAGCAATCAGCCCCAGCATTTT,CATRPRGSNQPQHF
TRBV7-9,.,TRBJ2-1,TGTGCCAGCAGCTTAGACCTAGGCGGCAATGAGCAGTTCTTC,CASSLDLGGNEQFF
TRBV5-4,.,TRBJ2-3,TGTGCCAGCAGCTTGGAGAGGGCCGGAACAGATACGCAGTATTTT,CASSLERAGTDTQYF
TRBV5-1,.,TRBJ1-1,TGCGCCAGCAGCTTCAGGGATGGGAACACTGAAGCTTTCTTT,CASSFRDGNTEAFF
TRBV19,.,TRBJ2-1,TGTGCCAGTAGTATTCCAAGCGGAGGGAGCTCCTACAATGAGCAGTTCTTC,CASSIPSGGSSYNEQFF
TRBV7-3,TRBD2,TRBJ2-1,TGTGCCAGCAGCTCCTCGCGTCTAGCGGATTACAATGAGCAGTTCTTC,CASSSSRLADYNEQFF
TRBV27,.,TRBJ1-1,TGTGCCAGCAGTTTATTTTCGGACCAAACGGGGGGTGAAGCTTTCTTT,CASSLFSDQTGGEAFF
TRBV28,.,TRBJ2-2,TGTGCCAGCAGTTGGGGGACTCTTTACACCGGGGAGCTGTTTTTT,CASSWGTLYTGELFF
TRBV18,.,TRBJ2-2,TGTGCCAGCTCACCCCGACAGAACACCGGGGAGCTGTTTTTT,CASSPRQNTGELFF
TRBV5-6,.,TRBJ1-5,TGTGCCAGCAGCTTGAGAAGCCAGCCCCAGCATTTT,CASSLRSQPQHF
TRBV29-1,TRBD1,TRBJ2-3,TGCAGCGTTGAGAAGGGGGCAGGCACAGATACGCAGTATTTT,CSVEKGAGTDTQYF
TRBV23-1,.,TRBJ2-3,TGCGCCAGCAGTCAGTTAGTACAGCCGAGGGGCACAGATACGCAGTATTTT,CASSQLVQPRGTDTQYF
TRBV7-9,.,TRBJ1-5,TGTGCCAGCAGCTTACCAGGGAGCAATCAGCCCCAGCATTTT,CASSLPGSNQPQHF
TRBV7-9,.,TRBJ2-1,TGTGCCAGCAGCCCCCCGGATGAGCAGTTCTTC,CASSPPDEQFF
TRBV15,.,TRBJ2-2,TGTGCCACCAGCACCTACAGGGAATCCGGTACCGGGGAGCTGTTTTTT,CATSTYRESGTGELFF
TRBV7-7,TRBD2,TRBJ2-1,TGTGCTAGCAGCTTAGCAGTAGCGGGAGGGAGTGAGCAGTTCTTC,CASSLAVAGGSEQFF
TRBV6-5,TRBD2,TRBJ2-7,TGTGCCAGCAGTTACTCGCGGGAGTCCTACGAGCAGTACTTC,CASSYSRESYEQYF
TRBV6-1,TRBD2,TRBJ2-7,TGTGCCAGCAGTGATCGGGACTACGGCCGCGTCGGCTCCTACGAGCAGTACTTC,CASSDRDYGRVGSYEQYF
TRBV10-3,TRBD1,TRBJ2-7,TGTGCCATCAGTGACCAGGGACAGCGGCGACTCGAGCAGTACTTC,CAISDQGQRRLEQYF
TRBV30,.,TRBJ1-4,TGTGCCTGGAGGGCCGGGAGGGGCCTTAATGAAAAACTGTTTTTT,CAWRAGRGLNEKLFF
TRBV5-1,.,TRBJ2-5,TGCGCCAGCAGCTTGTTTCCTCTACAGGTTGAGGAGACCCAGTACTTC,CASSLFPLQVEETQYF
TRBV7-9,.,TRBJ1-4,TGTGCCAGCAGCTTTAGGGGAGAAAAACTGTTTTTT,CASSFRGEKLFF
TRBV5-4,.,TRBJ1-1,TGTGCCAGCAGCCCTACCTTGGGGACATTTTTCTTT,CASSPTLGTFFF
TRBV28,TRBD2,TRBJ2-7,TGTGCCAGCAGTCCAGGACTAGCGGGAGTTTACGAGCAGTACTTC,CASSPGLAGVYEQYF